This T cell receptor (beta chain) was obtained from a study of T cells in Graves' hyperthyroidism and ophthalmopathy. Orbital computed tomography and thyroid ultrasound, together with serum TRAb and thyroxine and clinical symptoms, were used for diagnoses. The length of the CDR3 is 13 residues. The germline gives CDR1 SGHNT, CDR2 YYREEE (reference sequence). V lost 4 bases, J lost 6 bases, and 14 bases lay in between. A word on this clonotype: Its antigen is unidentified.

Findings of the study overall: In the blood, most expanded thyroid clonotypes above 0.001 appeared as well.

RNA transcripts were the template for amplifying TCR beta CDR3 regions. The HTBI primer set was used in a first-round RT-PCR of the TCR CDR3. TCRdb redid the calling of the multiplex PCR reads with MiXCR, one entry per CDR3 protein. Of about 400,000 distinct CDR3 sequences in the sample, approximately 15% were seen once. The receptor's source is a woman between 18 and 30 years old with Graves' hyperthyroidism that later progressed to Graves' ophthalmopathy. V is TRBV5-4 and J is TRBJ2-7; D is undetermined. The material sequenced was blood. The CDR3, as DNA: TGTGCCAGCAGCCCTAAAGAGTCTCTCGAGCAGTACTTC. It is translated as CASSPKESLEQYF.